This entry lists 14 T cell receptor beta chains sequenced from one sample in a study of T cell clusters in autoimmune cytopenias. One tube held mixed TRB-A and TRB-B primer pools for touch-down PCR. Reanalyzing the multiplex PCR reads, TCRdb keeps one entry per CDR3 protein, without DNA. The table for this sample gives about 5,900 distinct CDR3 sequences. Each sample's input was about 250 ng genomic DNA, 35,000 to 40,000 genome equivalents. Sequences were obtained from peripheral blood. The source of these receptors is a human donor with an autoimmune cytopenia or autoimmune hepatitis (not recorded which).

Measured by frequency, this clonotype is medium-sized. The CDR3 sequence is CASSFRGLNQPQHF. V and J are TRBV19 and TRBJ1-5; TCRdb returns TRBD1, unconfirmable since there is no DNA. Looked up from germline, CDR1 is LNHDA and CDR2 is SQIVND (reference sequence). This CDR3 region has 14 residues.

By frequency, this clonotype registers medium-sized. CDR3: CASSFSSGTNNEQFF. The V and J genes are TRBV27 and TRBJ2-1; checking the TCRdb D call of TRBD2 is not possible without DNA. Germline V lookup: CDR1 MNHEY, CDR2 SMNVEV (reference sequence). The CDR3 loop spans 15 amino acids.

By frequency, this clonotype is medium-sized. The chain recombines TRBV19 with TRBJ2-2; there is no DNA to check the TCRdb D call of TRBD2. This CDR3 comprises 16 residues. CDR1 and CDR2 from the germline V gene are LNHDA and SQIVND (reference sequence). CDR3 sequence reads: CASRTSGRVNTGELFF.

By frequency, this clonotype is medium-sized. This chain links TRBV6-5 with TRBJ2-7; the D call from TCRdb, TRBD1, cannot be confirmed without DNA. Per germline, CDR1 MNHEY and CDR2 SVGAGI. This CDR3 contains 14 residues. The CDR3: CASSYGQGGYEQYF.

This clonotype is classed as medium-sized (0.01 to 0.1%) by frequency. This rearrangement joins TRBV12-3 or TRBV12-4 to TRBJ2-2; no DNA is available, so the TRBD2 call from TCRdb remains unchecked. This CDR3 comprises 16 residues. CDR3 sequence reads: CATSGASGSNTGELFF.

This clonotype registers medium-sized by frequency. The chain has TRBV18 and TRBJ2-6. Germline V gives CDR1 KGHSH, CDR2 LQKENI. The CDR3 is made up of 14 amino acids. This CDR3 reads CASSPPSGANVLTF.

The chain has TRBV24-1 and TRBJ2-2; the D call from TCRdb, TRBD1, cannot be confirmed without DNA. The CDR3 consists of 16 residues. Germline CDR1 and CDR2: KGHDR and SFDVKD. The CDR3 loop reads CATSDRRGVNTGELFF.

The chain couples TRBV20-1 to TRBJ1-6; TCRdb's D call of TRBD1 is untestable without DNA. Germline CDR1 DFQATT, CDR2 SNEGSKA (reference sequence). The CDR3 sequence is 15 residues long. The CDR3 region is CSAPTEQGINSPLHF.

Its frequency marks this clonotype as medium-sized. V and J are TRBV5-4 and TRBJ1-2; there is no DNA to check the TCRdb D call of TRBD1. The CDR3 contains 15 residues. CDR1 and CDR2 from the germline V gene are SGHNT and YYREEE (reference sequence). CDR3 region: CASSGGQGINYGYTF.

This clonotype counts as medium-sized by frequency. The chain uses TRBV18 and TRBJ2-7; TCRdb's D call of TRBD1 is untestable without DNA. The CDR3 spans 15 residues. CDR1 and CDR2 (germline): KGHSH, LQKENI. CDR3: CASSPKGGSQHEQYF.

By frequency, this clonotype registers medium-sized. The chain employs TRBV5-5 and TRBJ2-7. This CDR3 region has 15 residues. Per germline, CDR1 SGHKS and CDR2 YYEKEE (reference sequence). CDR3 sequence reads: CASSLVPGNSYEQYF.

Judged by frequency, this clonotype is medium-sized. V is TRBV27 and J is TRBJ2-7; without DNA, the TCRdb call of TRBD1 cannot be checked. CDR3 length: 15 amino acids. CDR1 and CDR2 (germline): MNHEY, SMNVEV (reference sequence). The chain's CDR3 is CASSHGPGSPYEQYF.

The J gene is TRBJ2-7, the V gene TRBV27; with no DNA, the TCRdb D assignment of TRBD2 cannot be verified. This CDR3 has 14 amino acids. The germline V gene encodes CDR1 MNHEY and CDR2 SMNVEV (reference sequence). The CDR3 protein is CASSSTSFSYEQYF.

This clonotype ranks as medium-sized in terms of frequency. The chain employs TRBV15 and TRBJ2-1; the TRBD1 assignment by TCRdb is unverifiable without DNA. Germline V gives CDR1 LNHNV, CDR2 YYDKDF (reference sequence). There are 15 residues in the CDR3. The CDR3 loop reads CATSSYRDGDNEQFF. Full variable domain (rest looked up from reference TRBV15 and TRBJ2-1): DAMVIQNPRYQVTQFGKPVTLSCSQTLNHNVMYWYQQKSSQAPKLLFHYYDKDFNNEADTPDNFQSRRPNTSFCFLDIRSPGLGDTAMYLCATSSYRDGDNEQFFGPGTRLTVL.